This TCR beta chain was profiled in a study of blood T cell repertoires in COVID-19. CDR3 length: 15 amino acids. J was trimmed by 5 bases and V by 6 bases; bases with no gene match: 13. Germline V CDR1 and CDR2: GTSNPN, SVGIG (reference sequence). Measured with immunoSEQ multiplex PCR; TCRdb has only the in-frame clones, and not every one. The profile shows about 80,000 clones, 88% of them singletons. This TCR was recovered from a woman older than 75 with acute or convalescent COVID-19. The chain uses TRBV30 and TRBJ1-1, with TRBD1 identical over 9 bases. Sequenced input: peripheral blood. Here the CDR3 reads CACLPGTGRRTEAFF. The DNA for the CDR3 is TGTGCCTGTCTCCCCGGGACAGGGAGGAGAACTGAAGCTTTCTTT.